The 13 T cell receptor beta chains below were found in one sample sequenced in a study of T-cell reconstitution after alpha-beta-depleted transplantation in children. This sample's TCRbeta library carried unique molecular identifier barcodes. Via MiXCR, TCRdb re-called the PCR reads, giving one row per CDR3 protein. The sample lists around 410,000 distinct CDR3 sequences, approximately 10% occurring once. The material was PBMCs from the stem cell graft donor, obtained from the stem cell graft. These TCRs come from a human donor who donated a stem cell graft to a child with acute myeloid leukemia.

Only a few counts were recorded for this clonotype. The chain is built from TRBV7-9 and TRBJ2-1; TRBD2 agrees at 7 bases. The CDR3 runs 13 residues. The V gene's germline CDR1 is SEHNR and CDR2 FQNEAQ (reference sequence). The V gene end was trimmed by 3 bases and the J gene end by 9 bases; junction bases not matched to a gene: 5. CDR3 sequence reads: CASSFGGSVEQFF. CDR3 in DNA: TGTGCCAGCAGCTTCGGCGGGAGTGTTGAGCAGTTCTTC.

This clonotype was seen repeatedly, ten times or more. Here the CDR3 reads CASSLRPGTDEQYF. DNA of the CDR3: TGTGCCAGCAGTTTAAGGCCCGGGACAGACGAGCAGTACTTC. The genes are TRBV12-3 or TRBV12-4 and TRBJ2-7; TRBD1 agrees at 7 bases. The CDR3 has 14 residues. With V trimmed by 2 bases and J by 5 bases, 6 bases remained unmatched.

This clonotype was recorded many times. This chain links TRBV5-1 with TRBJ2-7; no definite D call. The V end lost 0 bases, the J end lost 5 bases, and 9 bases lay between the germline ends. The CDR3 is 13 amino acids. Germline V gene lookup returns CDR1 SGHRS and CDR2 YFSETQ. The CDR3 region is CASSLGWQNEQYF. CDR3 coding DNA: TGCGCCAGCAGCTTGGGATGGCAGAACGAGCAGTACTTC. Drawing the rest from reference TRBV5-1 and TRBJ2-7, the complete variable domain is KAGVTQTPRYLIKTRGQQVTLSCSPISGHRSVSWYQQTPGQGLQFLFEYFSETQRNKGNFPGRFSGRQFSNSRSEMNVSTLELGDSALYLCASSLGWQNEQYFGPGTRLTVT.

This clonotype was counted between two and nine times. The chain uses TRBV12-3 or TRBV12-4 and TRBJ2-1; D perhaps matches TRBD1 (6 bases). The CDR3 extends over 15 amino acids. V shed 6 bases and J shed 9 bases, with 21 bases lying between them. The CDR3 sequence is CASSPRRGTQGEQFF. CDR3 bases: TGTGCCAGCAGCCCAAGAAGGGGGACCCAGGGTGAGCAGTTCTTC.

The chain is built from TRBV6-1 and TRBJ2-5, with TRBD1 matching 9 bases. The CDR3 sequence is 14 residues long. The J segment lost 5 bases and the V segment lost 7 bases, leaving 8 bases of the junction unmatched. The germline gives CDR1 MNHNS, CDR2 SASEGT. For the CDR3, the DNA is TGTGCCAGCAAGGACAGGGGTGGGTTGGAGACCCAGTACTTC. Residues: CASKDRGGLETQYF.

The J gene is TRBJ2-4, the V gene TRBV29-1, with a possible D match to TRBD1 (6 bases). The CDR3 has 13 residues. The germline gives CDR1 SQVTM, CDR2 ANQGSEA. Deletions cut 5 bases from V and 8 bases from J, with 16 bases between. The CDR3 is CSVPGQGLDIQYF. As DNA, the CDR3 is TGCAGCGTTCCAGGCCAGGGGTTGGACATTCAGTACTTC.

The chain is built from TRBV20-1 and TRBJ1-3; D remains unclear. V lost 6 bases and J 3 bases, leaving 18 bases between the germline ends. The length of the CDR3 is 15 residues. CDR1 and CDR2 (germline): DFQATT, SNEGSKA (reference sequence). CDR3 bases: TGCAGTGCCCCAGACCCGGGAGGCGGTGGAAACACCATATATTTT. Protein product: CSAPDPGGGGNTIYF.

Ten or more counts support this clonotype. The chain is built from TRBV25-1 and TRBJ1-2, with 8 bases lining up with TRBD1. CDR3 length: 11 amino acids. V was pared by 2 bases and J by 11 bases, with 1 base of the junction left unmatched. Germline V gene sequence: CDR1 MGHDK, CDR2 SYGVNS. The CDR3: CASSETGGYTF. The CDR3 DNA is TGTGCCAGCAGTGAAACAGGGGGTTACACCTTC.

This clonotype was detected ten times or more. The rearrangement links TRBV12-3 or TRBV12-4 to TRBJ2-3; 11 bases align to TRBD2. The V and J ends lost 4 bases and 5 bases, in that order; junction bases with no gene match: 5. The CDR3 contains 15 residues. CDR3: CASSSLAGGGDTQYF. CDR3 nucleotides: TGTGCCAGCAGTTCGCTAGCGGGAGGAGGAGATACGCAGTATTTT.

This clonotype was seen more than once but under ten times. CDR3 region: CSATRSSGSYEQYF. The DNA of the CDR3 is TGCAGTGCGACTAGGTCTAGCGGATCCTACGAGCAGTACTTC. The rearrangement joins TRBV20-1 to TRBJ2-7; 7 positions agree with TRBD2. CDR1 and CDR2 from the germline V gene are DFQATT and SNEGSKA (reference sequence). The ends lost 6 bases at V and 1 base at J; junction bases unmatched: 9. This CDR3 has 14 amino acids.

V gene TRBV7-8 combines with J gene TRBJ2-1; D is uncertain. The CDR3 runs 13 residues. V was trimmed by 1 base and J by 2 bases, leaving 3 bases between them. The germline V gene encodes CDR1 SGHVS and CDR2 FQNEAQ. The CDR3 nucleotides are TGTGCCAGCAGCTTAGACACCTACAATGAGCAGTTCTTC. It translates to CASSLDTYNEQFF. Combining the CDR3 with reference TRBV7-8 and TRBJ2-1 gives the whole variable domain GAGVSQSPRYKVAKRGQDVALRCDPISGHVSLFWYQQALGQGPEFLTYFQNEAQLDKSGLPSDRFFAERPEGSVSTLKIQRTQQEDSAVYLCASSLDTYNEQFFGPGTRLTVL.

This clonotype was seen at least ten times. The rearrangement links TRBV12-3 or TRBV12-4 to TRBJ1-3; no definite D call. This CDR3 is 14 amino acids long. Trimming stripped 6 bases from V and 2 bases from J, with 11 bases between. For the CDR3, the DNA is TGTGCCAGCAGGAAGTCGGGGACTGGAAACACCATATATTTT. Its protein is CASRKSGTGNTIYF.

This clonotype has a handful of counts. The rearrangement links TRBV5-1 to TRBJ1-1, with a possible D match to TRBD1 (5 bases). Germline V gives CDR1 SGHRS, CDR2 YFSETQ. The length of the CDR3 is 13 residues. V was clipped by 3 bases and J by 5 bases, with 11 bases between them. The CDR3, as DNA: TGCGCCAGCAGCTACCCAGGGACTACTGAAGCTTTCTTT. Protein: CASSYPGTTEAFF.